These 9 T cell receptor beta chains share one sample of origin, sequenced in a study of tumor-infiltrating lymphocytes in primary liver carcinoma. Joint extraction of RNA and DNA used 20-30 mg of bulk tissue that was unsorted. Starting from around 500 ng of total RNA, TCR beta cDNA was produced with a primer in the constant region. Three rounds of nested multiplex PCR with slightly modified ARM-PCR produced TCR beta libraries. Use of TRBV1-TRBV30 forward primers with a C-beta reverse primer characterized the first two PCR rounds, which lasted ten to eleven cycles each. Using its own MiXCR run on the multiplex PCR reads, TCRdb lists one record per CDR3 protein. This sample has roughly 120,000 distinct CDR3 sequences, with 65% to 75% found just once. Sequencing was carried out using tumor-adjacent normal liver tissue. These receptors were obtained from a woman in her sixties or seventies with primary liver carcinoma and hepatitis B virus infection.

This clonotype has a handful of counts. The junction departs from germline at one end; a sequencing error may be responsible. The chain links TRBV11-2 to TRBJ1-1; a possible D gene is TRBD1 (6 bases). This CDR3 is 13 amino acids long. Germline-derived CDR1 and CDR2 are SGHAT and FQNNGV. The CDR3 loop is CAGSLDAGVEAFF. The CDR3 bases are TGTGCCGGCAGCTTAGATGCAGGGGTTGAAGCTTTCTTT.

A note on this clonotype: A junction boundary mismatches the germline segment, possibly from a read error. J is TRBJ2-3 and V is TRBV10-3; TRBD2 might be the D (5 bases). Germline CDR1 ENHRY, CDR2 SYGVKD. The length of the CDR3 is 17 residues. Written as DNA, the CDR3 is TGTACCATCAGTGAGTCCCGCATGCAAGCGGAACGAGATACGCAGTATTTT. Translation: CTISESRMQAERDTQYF.

Worth noting for this clonotype: Sequence at one end of the junction differs from germline and may be a read error. The DNA of the CDR3 is TGTGTCAGCAGCTTCGTGGAGGTTGGCAGGGCAAACTACGAGCAGTACTTC. Its protein is CVSSFVEVGRANYEQYF. This chain uses TRBV6-2 or TRBV6-3 with TRBJ2-7, with D perhaps TRBD1 or TRBD2 (5 bases each). This CDR3 spans 17 amino acids. Germline CDR1 is MNHEY and CDR2 is SVGEGT.

This clonotype is medium-sized (0.01 to 0.1%) by share. This chain links TRBV11-2 with TRBJ2-2; TRBD2 agrees at 12 bases. V lost 2 bases, J lost 8 bases, and 15 bases stayed unmatched. The CDR3 is made up of 19 amino acids. The germline V gene has CDR1 SGHAT and CDR2 FQNNGV. CDR3 region: CASSLSGLVSSGRAGELFF. In DNA form, the CDR3 reads TGTGCCAGCAGCTTATCCGGGCTGGTGTCTAGCGGGAGGGCTGGGGAGCTGTTTTTT.

In regard to this clonotype: The junction and the germline gene differ at one end; a read error may be behind it. The chain links TRBV5-1 to TRBJ2-6; 7 nucleotides align to TRBD1. The CDR3 has 15 residues. Germline CDR1 reads SGHRS; CDR2 reads YFSETQ. The CDR3 DNA reads TGCGCCAGCAGCTCGACAGGGATTGGGCCCAACGTCTTGACTTTC. Amino acid sequence: CASSSTGIGPNVLTF.

This clonotype was detected ten times or more. V gene TRBV29-1 combines with J gene TRBJ1-2; no firm D call. Germline-derived CDR1 and CDR2 are SQVTM and ANQGSEA. V was pared by 0 bases and J by 5 bases, with 7 bases between. This CDR3 has 12 amino acids. DNA for the CDR3: TGCAGCGTTGAAGATCACCGTTATGGCTACACCTTC. Translation gives CSVEDHRYGYTF.

This rearrangement joins TRBV6-6 to TRBJ1-4; possibly TRBD1 for D (6 bases). Germline lookup yields CDR1 MNHNY and CDR2 SVGAGI (reference sequence). The CDR3 is 15 residues long. V was clipped by 0 bases and J by 7 bases, with 12 bases between them. As DNA, the CDR3 is TGTGCCAGCAGTTACTCCGTACAGGGTAGTGAAAAACTGTTTTTT. Translated, it gives CASSYSVQGSEKLFF.

This clonotype was counted at least ten times. The V and J genes are TRBV29-1 and TRBJ2-5, with 8 bases aligning to TRBD2. CDR3 length: 16 amino acids. Germline lookup yields CDR1 SQVTM and CDR2 ANQGSEA. The junction had 19 bases not matched to a gene; V was cut back by 8 bases and J by 5 bases. The CDR3 DNA sequence: TGCAGCACCCCGGTGGGTCGCCTAGCGGGCTCGGAGACCCAGTACTTC. It is translated as CSTPVGRLAGSETQYF.

Notes on this clonotype: The junction and the germline gene differ at one end; a read error may be behind it. The chain recombines TRBV11-2 with TRBJ2-2; TRBD2 aligns across 12 bases. The CDR3 runs 19 residues. Per the germline V gene, CDR1 is SGHAT and CDR2 is FQNNGV. The CDR3 DNA is TGTGCCAGTAGCTTATCCGGGCTGATGTCTAGCGGGAGGGCTGGGGGGCTGTTTTTT. It encodes CASSLSGLMSSGRAGGLFF.